What follows are 22 T cell receptor beta chains derived from one specimen sequenced in a study of long-term antiretroviral therapy in people with HIV. At survey level, the immunoSEQ assay was run in its v3.0 version. Repertoires were generated with immunoSEQ multiplex PCR, while TCRdb's copy carries only in-frame clones and drops some. The sample holds more than 45,000 clones, 84% seen once. This material consisted of unsorted PBMCs, taken 0.8 years after starting antiretroviral therapy. These receptors came from a woman under 30 with HIV.

The chain carries TRBV14 and TRBJ2-5; D may be TRBD1 (6 bases). The CDR3 extends over 13 amino acids. From germline, CDR1 is SGHDN and CDR2 FVKESK. The V end was cut by 6 bases, the J end by 5 bases, with 13 bases between. Written as DNA, the CDR3 is TGTGCCAGCAGAAGCAGGGGACCGGAGACCCAGTACTTC. Its translation is CASRSRGPETQYF.

Here the CDR3 DNA reads TGTGCCAGCAGCTTAGGAACGTCTAGAGACGAGCAGTACTTC. It codes for CASSLGTSRDEQYF. This chain links TRBV11-1 with TRBJ2-7; D gene ambiguous. The CDR3 has 14 amino acids. The V gene's germline CDR1 is SGHAT and CDR2 FQDESV (reference sequence). Trimming left V 1 base short and J 5 bases short, with 12 bases between.

The J gene is TRBJ1-2, the V gene TRBV10-3, with 7 bases matching TRBD1. Germline assignment: CDR1 ENHRY and CDR2 SYGVKD. V trimming: 2 bases; J trimming: 4 bases; junction bases outside the gene matches: 4. This CDR3 has 14 residues. The CDR3 DNA reads as TGTGCCATCAGTGAGGGAGAGGGGGCCTATGGCTACACCTTC. The encoded protein is CAISEGEGAYGYTF.

This chain joins TRBV11-1 and TRBJ2-3; D gene unclear. V was cut by 5 bases and J by 6 bases, with 12 bases left in between. The CDR3 has 13 residues. CDR1 and CDR2 from the germline V gene are SGHAT and FQDESV (reference sequence). As DNA, the CDR3 is TGTGCCAGCAGCCTCCACGTCGCCGATACGCAGTATTTT. It specifies CASSLHVADTQYF.

This clone turned up a few times. The CDR3 protein is CASSPFPEAFF. CDR3 nucleotides: TGTGCCAGTAGTCCCTTCCCTGAAGCTTTCTTT. This rearrangement joins TRBV19 to TRBJ1-1; D gene ambiguous. V lost 5 bases and J 6 bases, leaving 7 bases between the germline ends. Germline CDR1 and CDR2: LNHDA and SQIVND (reference sequence). The CDR3 has 11 amino acids.

This clone has a single count. V gene TRBV7-2 combines with J gene TRBJ1-5; D not certain. The germline CDR1 and CDR2 sequences are SGHTA and FQGNSA. The CDR3 contains 13 residues. The germline V and J ends were trimmed by 6 bases and 7 bases, with 13 bases remaining between them. The CDR3 DNA is TGTGCCAGCAGTCCCCGTGGTTGGCAGCCCCAGCATTTT. It is translated as CASSPRGWQPQHF. The full variable domain, completed using reference TRBV7-2 and TRBJ1-5, is GAGVSQSPSNKVTEKGKDVELRCDPISGHTALYWYRQSLGQGLEFLIYFQGNSAPDKSGLPSDRFSAERTGGSVSTLTIQRTQQEDSAVYLCASSPRGWQPQHFGDGTRLSIL.

This clone came up a few times. The CDR3 here is CASSLDSPIYGYTF. As DNA, the CDR3 is TGTGCCAGCAGTTTGGACAGTCCTATCTATGGCTACACCTTC. V gene TRBV6-6 combines with J gene TRBJ1-2, with D tentatively TRBD1 (6 bases). CDR1 is MNHNY, CDR2 SVGAGI, per germline (reference sequence). The CDR3 sequence is 14 residues long. With 4 bases removed from V and 4 bases from J, the gap between germline ends came to 13 bases.

The gene calls are TRBV7-9 and TRBJ2-1, with 13 bases lining up with TRBD2. The trim removed 5 bases at V and 0 bases at J, leaving 10 bases unmatched. The germline CDR1 and CDR2 sequences are SEHNR and FQNEAQ (reference sequence). The CDR3 loop spans 19 amino acids. The DNA of the CDR3 is TGTGCCAGCAGCCCCACAAGGCGGACTAGCGGGAGCTCCTACAATGAGCAGTTCTTC. The encoded protein is CASSPTRRTSGSSYNEQFF.

CDR3 nucleotide sequence: TGTGCCAGCCAGGGACAGGGGGACTATGGCTACACCTTC. Its translation: CASQGQGDYGYTF. The V gene is TRBV11-1, the J gene TRBJ1-2; 11 nucleotides line up with TRBD1. Losses at the gene ends were 8 bases for V and 3 bases for J; bases not matched to a gene: 2. The CDR3 covers 13 residues. CDR1 and CDR2 (germline): SGHAT, FQDESV (reference sequence).

The genes are TRBV7-2 and TRBJ1-4; 8 positions match TRBD1. The CDR3 length is 16 residues. From germline, CDR1 is SGHTA and CDR2 FQGNSA. The J segment lost 2 bases and the V segment lost 6 bases, leaving 8 bases of the junction unmatched. CDR3 nucleotide sequence: TGTGCCAGCAGACCAGGGGGCGGAAGGACTAATGAAAAACTGTTTTTT. It yields the protein CASRPGGGRTNEKLFF.

The rearrangement uses TRBV4-1 and TRBJ2-7, with 7 nucleotides matching TRBD2. Germline V lookup: CDR1 MGHRA, CDR2 YSYEKL. Losses at the gene ends were 0 bases for V and 6 bases for J; bases not matched to a gene: 5. The length of the CDR3 is 14 residues. CDR3 sequence (DNA): TGCGCCAGCAGCCAAGATCGGGAGGCCGGCGAGCAGTACTTC. It codes for CASSQDREAGEQYF.

The chain is built from TRBV11-3 and TRBJ2-1; 10 bases map to TRBD2. This CDR3 is 15 amino acids long. Germline CDR1 SGHNT, CDR2 YENEEA. With V trimmed by 1 base and J by 4 bases, 1 base remained unmatched. CDR3 loop: CASSLAAGGYNEQFF. CDR3 in DNA: TGTGCCAGCAGCTTAGCAGCGGGAGGGTACAATGAGCAGTTCTTC.

V gene TRBV5-1 combines with J gene TRBJ2-1, with 12 bases identical to TRBD2. CDR1 is SGHRS and CDR2 is YFSETQ in the germline V gene. The CDR3 covers 15 residues. The V gene end was trimmed by 1 base and the J gene end by 8 bases; junction bases not matched to a gene: 4. In nucleotides, the CDR3 is TGCGCCAGCAGCTTGTCTAGCGGGAGGGCTCATGAGCAGTTCTTC. Its protein is CASSLSSGRAHEQFF.

The V and J genes are TRBV19 and TRBJ2-7; D perhaps matches TRBD2 (6 bases). CDR1 and CDR2 from the germline V gene are LNHDA and SQIVND (reference sequence). V was cut by 7 bases and J by 3 bases, with 19 bases left in between. The CDR3 extends over 15 amino acids. The CDR3 reads CASTLMASEGYEQYF. CDR3 sequence (DNA): TGTGCCAGTACTCTAATGGCTTCGGAGGGCTACGAGCAGTACTTC.

The chain links TRBV7-2 to TRBJ2-5, with TRBD2 matching 9 bases. The V segment lost 2 bases and the J segment 4 bases; nucleotides outside the gene matches: 8. The CDR3 runs to 16 residues. Germline V gives CDR1 SGHTA, CDR2 FQGNSA. CDR3 in DNA: TGTGCCAGCAGCTTACCTGCGGGAGGGTCTAGAGAGACCCAGTACTTC. Its translation: CASSLPAGGSRETQYF.

The chain combines TRBV9 with TRBJ2-3; 10 bases are shared with TRBD2. The CDR3 is 14 residues long. With 2 bases clipped from V and 6 bases from J, the junction kept 3 bases outside the gene matches. Germline V lookup: CDR1 SGDLS, CDR2 YYNGEE. The CDR3 DNA is TGTGCCAGCAGCGTTACTAGCGGGGCGGATACGCAGTATTTT. Translation: CASSVTSGADTQYF. The full variable domain, in which reference TRBV9 and TRBJ2-3 provide the parts outside the CDR3, is DSGVTQTPKHLITATGQRVTLRCSPRSGDLSVYWYQQSLDQGLQFLIQYYNGEERAKGNILERFSAQQFPDLHSELNLSSLELGDSALYFCASSVTSGADTQYFGPGTRLTVL.

The gene calls are TRBV7-9 and TRBJ2-7; 11 positions agree with TRBD1. The CDR3 is 13 amino acids. CDR1 and CDR2 from the germline V gene are SEHNR and FQNEAQ (reference sequence). Trimming at V came to 8 bases and at J to 5 bases, leaving 5 bases not matched to a gene. CDR3 DNA: TGTGCCAGCCGGACAGGGGGCTTCAACGAGCAGTACTTC. Translation: CASRTGGFNEQYF.

V gene TRBV11-2 combines with J gene TRBJ1-2, with D perhaps matching TRBD1 (5 bases). Looked up from germline, CDR1 is SGHAT and CDR2 is FQNNGV. Trimming stripped 6 bases from V and 8 bases from J, with 10 bases between. The CDR3 consists of 11 residues. As DNA, the CDR3 is TGTGCCAGCAGTTCCACAGGAGGCTACACCTTC. Amino acid sequence: CASSSTGGYTF.

This clone counts as medium-sized. The CDR3 loop reads CASSHATGLTGELFF. In DNA form, the CDR3 reads TGTGCCAGCTCACACGCGACAGGACTTACCGGGGAGCTGTTTTTT. The chain joins TRBV18 to TRBJ2-2; D may be TRBD1 (6 bases). CDR3 length: 15 amino acids. The V gene's germline CDR1 is KGHSH and CDR2 LQKENI. V was clipped by 4 bases and J by 5 bases, with 14 bases between them.

This clone has just a few counts. The rearrangement links TRBV5-4 to TRBJ1-1, with TRBD1 matching 7 bases. The CDR3 totals 15 residues. Per germline, CDR1 SGHNT and CDR2 YYREEE (reference sequence). V shed 0 bases and J 6 bases; nucleotides not matched to a gene: 8. The DNA for the CDR3 is TGTGCCAGCAGCTTGGCGCAGGGGGTAGGCCCTGAAGCTTTCTTT. Amino acid sequence: CASSLAQGVGPEAFF.

The rearrangement links TRBV4-3 to TRBJ1-2, with a possible D match to TRBD1 (6 bases). The V end lost 4 bases, the J end lost 6 bases, and 15 bases lay between the germline ends. This CDR3 spans 14 amino acids. Germline-derived CDR1 and CDR2 are LGHNA and YSLEER. Here the CDR3 reads CASSLNTGKDGYTF. CDR3 coding DNA: TGCGCCAGCAGCCTAAATACAGGGAAGGATGGCTACACCTTC.

The chain links TRBV15 to TRBJ2-1; 8 bases map to TRBD2. CDR1 and CDR2 (germline): LNHNV, YYDKDF (reference sequence). The trim removed 6 bases at V and 7 bases at J, leaving 14 bases unmatched. CDR3 length equals 16 residues. The CDR3 coding sequence is TGTGCCACCAGTCTACCTGGGACCATAGCGGGGAATGAGCAGTTCTTC. This sequence encodes CATSLPGTIAGNEQFF.